Shown below are 32 T cell receptor beta chains from a single sample sequenced in a study of control samples from healthy donors and cancer patients. Only in-frame clones appear in the TCRdb table, and some are missing; sequencing was by immunoSEQ multiplex PCR. There are 130,000 to 150,000 clones in the sample; roughly 94% occur only once, and 14% lies in the top ten. Sequencing used PBMCs. These receptors were taken from a man aged 55 to 70 with colorectal cancer.

This rearrangement joins TRBV6-5 to TRBJ1-5; 9 positions match TRBD1. Trimming removed 6 bases from V and 5 bases from J; junction bases left unmatched: 5. The CDR3 sequence is 14 residues long. CDR1 is MNHEY and CDR2 is SVGAGI in the germline V gene. The CDR3 region is CASSLGQGDQPQHF. The CDR3 coding sequence is TGTGCCAGCAGCCTGGGACAGGGTGATCAGCCCCAGCATTTT.

CDR3 protein: CASSNEGAAELFF. The CDR3, as DNA: TGTGCCAGTAGTAACGAAGGGGCTGCGGAACTGTTTTTT. The chain has TRBV19 and TRBJ1-4; D perhaps matches TRBD1 (5 bases). The CDR3 has 13 amino acids. The V and J ends lost 4 bases and 12 bases respectively, with 15 bases between them. CDR1 and CDR2 (germline): LNHDA, SQIVND (reference sequence).

This chain uses TRBV6-2 or TRBV6-3 with TRBJ1-2; D gene unclear. This CDR3 spans 14 amino acids. The germline V gene encodes CDR1 MNHEY and CDR2 SVGEGT. V was clipped by 0 bases and J by 3 bases, with 8 bases between them. DNA of the CDR3: TGTGCCAGCAGTTACTCGCCAACCCACTATGGCTACACCTTC. This sequence encodes CASSYSPTHYGYTF.

This sequence joins TRBV4-3 and TRBJ1-6; no firm D call. Germline CDR1 and CDR2: LGHNA and YSLEER. The CDR3 totals 17 residues. V was trimmed by 1 base and J by 7 bases, leaving 17 bases between them. The DNA for the CDR3 is TGCGCCAGCAGCCAAGCCCCCGGGGAGGGAGCCAATTCACCCCTCCACTTT. Encoded protein: CASSQAPGEGANSPLHF.

The J gene is TRBJ1-4, the V gene TRBV28; D ambiguous. Germline V CDR1 and CDR2: MDHEN, SYDVKM. CDR3 size: 11 residues. V was cut by 10 bases and J by 7 bases, with 10 bases left in between. CDR3 coding DNA: TGTGCCACCTTGAGAGCTGAAAAACTGTTTTTT. Its translation: CATLRAEKLFF.

The chain couples TRBV2 to TRBJ1-1, with 9 bases aligning to TRBD1. In germline, CDR1 is SNHLY, CDR2 FYNNEI. The junction had 5 bases not matched to a gene; V was cut back by 6 bases and J by 6 bases. The CDR3 runs to 13 residues. The CDR3 sequence: CASRGGQGSEAFF. Here the CDR3 DNA reads TGTGCCAGCAGGGGAGGACAGGGGTCTGAAGCTTTCTTT.

With respect to this clone: Other nucleotide sequences in the sample specify the same CDR3. The V call is TRBV5-1, the J call TRBJ1-1, with 9 bases aligning to TRBD1. CDR1 is SGHRS, CDR2 YFSETQ, per germline. V gave up 0 bases and J gave up 1 base; unmatched junction bases: 4. This CDR3 region has 16 residues. Written as DNA, the CDR3 is TGCGCCAGCAGCTTGGGGACAGGGGTCGGGAACACTGAAGCTTTCTTT. Its protein is CASSLGTGVGNTEAFF. Using reference TRBV5-1 and TRBJ1-1 for the parts outside the CDR3, the full variable domain is KAGVTQTPRYLIKTRGQQVTLSCSPISGHRSVSWYQQTPGQGLQFLFEYFSETQRNKGNFPGRFSGRQFSNSRSEMNVSTLELGDSALYLCASSLGTGVGNTEAFFGQGTRLTVV.

The rearrangement links TRBV12-3 or TRBV12-4 to TRBJ1-1; D is uncertain. The CDR3 is 13 residues long. Between the trimmed V and J ends, which lost 9 bases and 4 bases, there was a span of 15 bases. CDR3 sequence (DNA): TGTGCCAGTAACTTCCTGCGGTCCACTGAAGCTTTCTTT. This codes for CASNFLRSTEAFF.

The chain employs TRBV5-1 and TRBJ2-7, with TRBD1 as a possible D gene (5 bases). The CDR3 loop spans 14 amino acids. CDR1 SGHRS and CDR2 YFSETQ come from the germline V gene. Trimming stripped 2 bases from V and 5 bases from J, with 14 bases between. CDR3 protein: CASSFGREKDEQYF. CDR3 nucleotide sequence: TGCGCCAGCAGCTTCGGCAGGGAAAAGGACGAGCAGTACTTC.

The J gene is TRBJ2-7, the V gene TRBV7-9; 11 bases match TRBD2. The CDR3 has 15 residues. Trimming took 3 bases from V and 3 from J; bases not matched to a gene: 4. CDR1 and CDR2 from the germline V gene are SEHNR and FQNEAQ (reference sequence). CDR3 in DNA: TGTGCCAGCAGCTTTTTTAGCGGGGGGGTCTACGAGCAGTACTTC. Translating gives CASSFFSGGVYEQYF.

V is TRBV10-3 and J is TRBJ1-3; D may be TRBD1 (5 bases). This CDR3 has 15 amino acids. V was pared by 6 bases and J by 0 bases, with 12 bases between. Germline assignment: CDR1 ENHRY and CDR2 SYGVKD. CDR3 bases: TGTGCCATCAGCCGAGACGGGACCTCTGGAAACACCATATATTTT. Protein product: CAISRDGTSGNTIYF.

This chain joins TRBV21-1 and TRBJ1-1. TRBV21-1 is deemed a pseudogene. There are 15 residues in the CDR3. CDR3 DNA sequence: TGTGCCAGCATCCCAAGGAGGGGTTCGAACACTGAAGCTTTCTTT. Protein sequence: CASIPRRGSNTEAFF.

The chain employs TRBV5-4 and TRBJ2-5; TRBD2 might be the D (6 bases). This CDR3 region has 14 residues. Germline V gene lookup returns CDR1 SGHNT and CDR2 YYREEE (reference sequence). V was trimmed by 0 bases and J by 3 bases, leaving 9 bases between them. CDR3 coding DNA: TGTGCCAGCAGCTTGGACCGGGGGAAAGAGACCCAGTACTTC. Amino acids: CASSLDRGKETQYF. The full variable domain, its missing parts supplied by reference TRBV5-4 and TRBJ2-5, is ETGVTQSPTHLIKTRGQQVTLRCSSQSGHNTVSWYQQALGQGPQFIFQYYREEENGRGNFPPRFSGLQFPNYSSELNVNALELDDSALYLCASSLDRGKETQYFGPGTRLLVL.

The chain recombines TRBV18 with TRBJ2-7; no clear D gene. Germline CDR1 is KGHSH and CDR2 is LQKENI. The CDR3 is made up of 17 amino acids. V was shortened by 3 bases and J by 1 base, with 19 bases between the two germline ends. CDR3 coding DNA: TGTGCCAGCTCACCCCGCGTAGGGAATGCAGGTTCCTACGAGCAGTACTTC. Translating gives CASSPRVGNAGSYEQYF.

This rearrangement joins TRBV5-6 to TRBJ1-4; tentative D call: TRBD1 (6 bases). The V end was cut by 4 bases, the J end by 4 bases, with 14 bases between. The CDR3 is made up of 15 amino acids. Germline values: CDR1 SGHDT, CDR2 YYEEEE. CDR3 region: CASSRGGTINEKLFF. The CDR3, as DNA: TGTGCCAGCAGCAGGGGGGGGACGATTAATGAAAAACTGTTTTTT.

The chain joins TRBV5-4 to TRBJ2-1; 9 bases align to TRBD1. The germline V gene encodes CDR1 SGHNT and CDR2 YYREEE (reference sequence). The V segment lost 5 bases and the J segment 8 bases; nucleotides outside the gene matches: 17. The CDR3 runs to 17 residues. The chain's CDR3 is CASSQGQGQSNRDEQFF. The CDR3 DNA is TGTGCCAGCAGTCAGGGACAGGGACAGAGTAACAGGGATGAGCAGTTCTTC.

The chain joins TRBV5-4 to TRBJ2-7, with TRBD1 as a possible D gene (6 bases). Trimming took off 4 bases at V and 5 bases at J, with 28 bases between the two ends. There are 18 residues in the CDR3. Germline assignment: CDR1 SGHNT and CDR2 YYREEE (reference sequence). CDR3 region: CASSPYATDRFHMDEQYF. CDR3 DNA sequence: TGTGCCAGCAGCCCCTACGCAACCGACAGGTTCCATATGGACGAGCAGTACTTC.

The V and J genes are TRBV7-8 and TRBJ1-2; D perhaps matches TRBD1 (6 bases). The germline V and J ends were trimmed by 5 bases and 4 bases, with 8 bases remaining between them. This CDR3 is 12 amino acids long. Germline V gives CDR1 SGHVS, CDR2 FQNEAQ. In DNA, the CDR3 is TGTGCCAGCAGCCGGGGGGCCTATGGCTACACCTTC. This translates into CASSRGAYGYTF.

The chain joins TRBV7-9 to TRBJ2-1, with D possibly being TRBD1 (6 bases). Germline lookup yields CDR1 SEHNR and CDR2 FQNEAQ (reference sequence). V was clipped by 5 bases and J by 8 bases, with 16 bases between them. The CDR3 is 14 amino acids. The CDR3 here is CASSLTQGLDEQFF. CDR3 DNA sequence: TGTGCCAGCAGCCTTACACAGGGCTTAGATGAGCAGTTCTTC.

The chain uses TRBV6-1 and TRBJ2-4; D is unclear. The germline gives CDR1 MNHNS, CDR2 SASEGT. This CDR3 contains 13 residues. V lost 2 bases to trimming and J lost 2 bases, with 4 bases between them. This CDR3 reads CASSEWSKNIQYF. CDR3 bases: TGTGCCAGCAGTGAATGGTCCAAAAACATTCAGTACTTC.

The chain couples TRBV5-6 to TRBJ2-4; 8 nucleotides line up with TRBD1. Unmatched junction bases numbered 4, after V lost 4 bases and J lost 7 bases. Germline V gene data show CDR1 as SGHDT and CDR2 as YYEEEE. The CDR3 is 13 amino acids. This CDR3 reads CASSPTGGNIQYF. In nucleotides, the CDR3 is TGTGCCAGCAGCCCAACAGGGGGGAACATTCAGTACTTC.

The J gene is TRBJ2-1, the V gene TRBV2, with 7 bases aligning to TRBD1. The V gene's germline CDR1 is SNHLY and CDR2 FYNNEI. V lost 4 bases, J lost 10 bases, and 10 bases stayed unmatched. The length of the CDR3 is 14 residues. The DNA for the CDR3 is TGTGCCAGCAGTGTGTCAGGGGGATTGGGCGAGCAGTTCTTC. This gives the protein CASSVSGGLGEQFF.

The chain joins TRBV29-1 to TRBJ2-2; D is unresolved. Germline V gene data show CDR1 as SQVTM and CDR2 as ANQGSEA. V lost 1 base and J 0 bases, leaving 6 bases between the germline ends. CDR3 length: 14 residues. The CDR3: CSVEGRPNTGELFF. For the CDR3, the DNA is TGCAGCGTTGAAGGCAGACCGAACACCGGGGAGCTGTTTTTT.

The genes are TRBV29-1 and TRBJ1-1; the D is unclear. Germline assignment: CDR1 SQVTM and CDR2 ANQGSEA. Trimming left V 1 base short and J 1 base short, with 10 bases between. This CDR3 is built from 14 residues. The CDR3 region is CSVEVGRSNTEAFF. The CDR3 DNA follows: TGCAGCGTTGAAGTAGGGCGGTCGAACACTGAAGCTTTCTTT.

J is TRBJ1-5 and V is TRBV30; 8 bases map to TRBD1. CDR1 GTSNPN and CDR2 SVGIG come from the germline V gene (reference sequence). The V segment lost 2 bases and the J segment 2 bases; nucleotides outside the gene matches: 5. The CDR3 is 15 residues long. CDR3 residues: CAWSSTGVRNQPQHF. The CDR3 nucleotides read TGTGCCTGGAGTTCGACAGGGGTGCGCAATCAGCCCCAGCATTTT.

The chain links TRBV5-1 to TRBJ2-6; D not resolved. The germline V and J ends were trimmed by 0 bases and 6 bases, with 16 bases remaining between them. This CDR3 is 17 amino acids long. Germline-derived CDR1 and CDR2 are SGHRS and YFSETQ. The CDR3 here is CASSLGPLGSSANVLTF. Written as DNA, the CDR3 is TGCGCCAGCAGCTTGGGCCCTCTTGGCTCTTCGGCCAACGTCCTGACTTTC.

About this clone itself: Mismatch with germline at one junction end may stem from a read error. The identical CDR3 is also encoded by other nucleotide sequences in the sample. The chain combines TRBV7-2 with TRBJ1-2, with D possibly matching TRBD1 (5 bases). The CDR3 length is 14 residues. Germline loops: CDR1 SGHTA, CDR2 FQGNSA. The DNA for the CDR3 is TGTGCTAGCAGCCTCAATGGGGGGTCTGAGGGGTGGACCTTC. This encodes CASSLNGGSEGWTF.

The chain uses TRBV19 and TRBJ1-2; 8 bases map to TRBD1. CDR3 length: 18 amino acids. The V gene end was trimmed by 3 bases and the J gene end by 2 bases; junction bases not matched to a gene: 14. Germline loops: CDR1 LNHDA, CDR2 SQIVND (reference sequence). As DNA, the CDR3 is TGTGCCAGTAGTATCAAGGACAGGGACTCCGAGCCCAACTATGGCTACACCTTC. Protein sequence: CASSIKDRDSEPNYGYTF.

The chain has TRBV19 and TRBJ1-4; no clear D gene. Trimming took off 3 bases at V and 3 bases at J, with 8 bases between the two ends. In germline, CDR1 is LNHDA, CDR2 SQIVND (reference sequence). The CDR3 loop spans 14 amino acids. CDR3: CASSIIGANEKLFF. CDR3 nucleotides: TGTGCCAGTAGTATTATCGGAGCTAATGAAAAACTGTTTTTT.

The chain is built from TRBV2 and TRBJ2-2; 7 bases are a match to TRBD1. V trimming: 6 bases; J trimming: 5 bases; junction bases outside the gene matches: 9. CDR3 length equals 15 residues. CDR1 is SNHLY, CDR2 FYNNEI, per germline. CDR3 sequence: CASSADRVRTGELFF. The CDR3 coding sequence is TGTGCCAGCAGCGCCGACAGGGTTAGGACCGGGGAGCTGTTTTTT.

The CDR3 DNA reads as TGTGCCAGCAGCCGGGATTCGACAGGGGGCTCTGGCTACACCTTC. This sequence encodes CASSRDSTGGSGYTF. The V and J genes are TRBV7-2 and TRBJ1-2; 10 positions agree with TRBD1. The CDR3 is 15 amino acids. Germline V gives CDR1 SGHTA, CDR2 FQGNSA. Losses at the gene ends were 5 bases for V and 7 bases for J; bases not matched to a gene: 10. Filled out from reference TRBV7-2 and TRBJ1-2, the complete variable domain reads GAGVSQSPSNKVTEKGKDVELRCDPISGHTALYWYRQSLGQGLEFLIYFQGNSAPDKSGLPSDRFSAERTGGSVSTLTIQRTQQEDSAVYLCASSRDSTGGSGYTFGSGTRLTVV.

The V call is TRBV6-5, the J call TRBJ1-1, with D unresolved. CDR3 length: 15 amino acids. Germline V gene lookup returns CDR1 MNHEY and CDR2 SVGAGI. Trimming removed 2 bases from V and 1 base from J, with 11 bases in between. CDR3 nucleotide sequence: TGTGCCAGCAGTTACGACGAATACAAGAACACTGAAGCTTTCTTT. This translates into CASSYDEYKNTEAFF.